This TCR beta chain was obtained from a study of blood T cell repertoires in COVID-19. Overall study: Sites across the United States, Italy and Spain contributed samples from acute and convalescent COVID-19.

CDR1 is LNHDA and CDR2 is SQIVND in the germline V gene (reference sequence). CDR3 length: 17 residues. The ends were cut back, 4 bases at V and 0 bases at J, with 13 bases in the middle. Using immunoSEQ multiplex PCR, the repertoire was profiled, and TCRdb retains in-frame clones only, with some absent. The profile shows about 160,000 clones, 70% to 90% of them singletons. V and J are TRBV19 and TRBJ2-6, with D tentatively TRBD1 (5 bases). The TCR sequence derives from a woman aged 50 to 65 with COVID-19, enrolled during active disease. Input material: peripheral blood. The chain's CDR3 is CASSNLAGPSGANVLTF. The CDR3 DNA sequence: TGTGCCAGTAGTAACTTAGCAGGGCCCTCTGGGGCCAACGTCCTGACTTTC.